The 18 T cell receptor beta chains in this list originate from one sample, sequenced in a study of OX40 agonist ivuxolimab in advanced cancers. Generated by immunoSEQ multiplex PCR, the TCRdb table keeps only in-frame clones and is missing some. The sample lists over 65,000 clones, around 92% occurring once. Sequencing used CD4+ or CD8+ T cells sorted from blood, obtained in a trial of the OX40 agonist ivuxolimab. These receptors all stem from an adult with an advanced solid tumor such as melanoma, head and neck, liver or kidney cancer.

The CDR3 sequence: CASSPDPSGDYNEQFF. CDR3 in DNA: TGCGCCAGCAGCCCCGATCCTAGCGGGGATTACAATGAGCAGTTCTTC. The chain carries TRBV4-1 and TRBJ2-1, with 9 bases aligning to TRBD2. CDR1 and CDR2 (germline): MGHRA, YSYEKL. V lost 4 bases and J lost 4; bases outside the gene matches: 8. The CDR3 is 16 amino acids.

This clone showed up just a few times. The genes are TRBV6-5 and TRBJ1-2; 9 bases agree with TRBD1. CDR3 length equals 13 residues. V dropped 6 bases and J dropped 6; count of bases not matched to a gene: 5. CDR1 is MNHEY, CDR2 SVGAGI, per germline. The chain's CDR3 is CASSTGQGHGYTF. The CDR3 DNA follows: TGTGCCAGCAGCACGGGACAGGGACATGGCTACACCTTC.

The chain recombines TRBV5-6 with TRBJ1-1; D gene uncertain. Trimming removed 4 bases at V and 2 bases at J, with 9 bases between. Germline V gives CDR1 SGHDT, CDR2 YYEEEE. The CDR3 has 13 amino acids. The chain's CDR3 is CASSQDLNTEAFF. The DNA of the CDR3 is TGTGCCAGCAGCCAGGACCTTAACACTGAAGCTTTCTTT.

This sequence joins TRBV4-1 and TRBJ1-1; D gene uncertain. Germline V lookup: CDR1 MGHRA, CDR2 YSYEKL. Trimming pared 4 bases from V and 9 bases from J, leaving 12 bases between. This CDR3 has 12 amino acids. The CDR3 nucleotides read TGCGCCAGCAGCCCCGGACGCTCTCAAGCTTTCTTT. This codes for CASSPGRSQAFF.

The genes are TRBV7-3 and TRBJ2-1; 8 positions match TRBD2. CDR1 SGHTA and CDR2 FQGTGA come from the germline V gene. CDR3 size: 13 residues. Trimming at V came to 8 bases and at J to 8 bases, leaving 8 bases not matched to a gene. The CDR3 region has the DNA TGTGCCAGCTCCGGGGGGGCCCTTTATGAGCAGTTCTTC. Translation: CASSGGALYEQFF.

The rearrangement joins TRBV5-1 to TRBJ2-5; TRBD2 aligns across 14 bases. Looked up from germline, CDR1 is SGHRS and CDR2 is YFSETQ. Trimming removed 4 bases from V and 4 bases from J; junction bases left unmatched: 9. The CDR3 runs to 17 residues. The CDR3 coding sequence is TGCGCCAGCAGCCTCGGACTAGCGGGGGGATTTCGAGAGACCCAGTACTTC. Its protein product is CASSLGLAGGFRETQYF.

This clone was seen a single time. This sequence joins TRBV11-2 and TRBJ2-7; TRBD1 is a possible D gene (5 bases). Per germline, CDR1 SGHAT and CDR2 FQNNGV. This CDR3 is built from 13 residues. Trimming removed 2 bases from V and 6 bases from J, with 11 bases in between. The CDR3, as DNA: TGTGCCAGCAGCTTACAGGGAATTCGCGAGCAGTACTTC. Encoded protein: CASSLQGIREQYF.

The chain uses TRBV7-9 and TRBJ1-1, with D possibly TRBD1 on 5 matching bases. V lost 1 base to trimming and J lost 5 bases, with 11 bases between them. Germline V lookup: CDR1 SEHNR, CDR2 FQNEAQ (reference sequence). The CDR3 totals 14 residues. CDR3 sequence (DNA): TGTGCCAGCAGCTTAGTCGGGGCGGCGACTGAAGCTTTCTTT. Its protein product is CASSLVGAATEAFF.

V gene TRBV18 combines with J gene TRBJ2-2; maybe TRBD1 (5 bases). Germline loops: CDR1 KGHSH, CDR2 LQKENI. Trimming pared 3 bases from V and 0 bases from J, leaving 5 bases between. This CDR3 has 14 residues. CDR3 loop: CASSPTANTGELFF. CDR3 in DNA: TGTGCCAGCTCACCGACAGCGAACACCGGGGAGCTGTTTTTT. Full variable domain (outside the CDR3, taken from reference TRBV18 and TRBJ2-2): NAGVMQNPRHLVRRRGQEARLRCSPMKGHSHVYWYRQLPEEGLKFMVYLQKENIIDESGMPKERFSAEFPKEGPSILRIQQVVRGDSAAYFCASSPTANTGELFFGEGSRLTVL.

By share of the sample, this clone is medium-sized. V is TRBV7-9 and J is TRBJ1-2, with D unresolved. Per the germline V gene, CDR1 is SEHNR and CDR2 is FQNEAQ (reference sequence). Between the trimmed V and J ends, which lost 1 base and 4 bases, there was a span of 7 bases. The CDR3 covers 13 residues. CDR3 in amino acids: CASSLEGIYGYTF. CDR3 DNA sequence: TGTGCCAGCAGCTTAGAGGGCATCTATGGCTACACCTTC.

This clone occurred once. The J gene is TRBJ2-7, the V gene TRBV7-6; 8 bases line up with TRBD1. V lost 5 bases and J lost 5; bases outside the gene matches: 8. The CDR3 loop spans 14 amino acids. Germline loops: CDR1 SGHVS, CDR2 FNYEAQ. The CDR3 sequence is CASSPRTGLHEQYF. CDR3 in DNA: TGTGCCAGCAGCCCAAGGACAGGGCTCCACGAGCAGTACTTC.

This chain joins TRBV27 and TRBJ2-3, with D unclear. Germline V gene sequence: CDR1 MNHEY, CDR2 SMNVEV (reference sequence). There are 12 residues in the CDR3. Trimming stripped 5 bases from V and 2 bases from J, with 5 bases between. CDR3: CASSPNTDTQYF. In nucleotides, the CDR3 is TGTGCCAGCAGTCCCAACACAGATACGCAGTATTTT.

In DNA, the CDR3 is TGTGCCAGCAGTGATTGGCGTGCTCACCTTGAGGAAAAACTGTTTTTT. Its translation is CASSDWRAHLEEKLFF. The rearrangement links TRBV6-1 to TRBJ1-4; D remains unclear. CDR1 and CDR2 from the germline V gene are MNHNS and SASEGT. This CDR3 is built from 16 residues. Trimming removed 3 bases at V and 8 bases at J, with 19 bases between.

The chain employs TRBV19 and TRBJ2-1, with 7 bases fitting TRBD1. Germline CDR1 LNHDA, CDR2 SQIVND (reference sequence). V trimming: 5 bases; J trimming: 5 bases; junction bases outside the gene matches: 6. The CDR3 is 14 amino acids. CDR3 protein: CASSPRTGHNEQFF. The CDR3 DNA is TGTGCCAGTAGTCCGCGGACAGGTCACAATGAGCAGTTCTTC.

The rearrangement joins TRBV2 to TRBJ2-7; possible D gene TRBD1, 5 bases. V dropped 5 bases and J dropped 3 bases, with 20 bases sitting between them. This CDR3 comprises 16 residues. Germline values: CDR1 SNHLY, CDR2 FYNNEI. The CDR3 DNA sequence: TGTGCCAGCAGTACCCCCAGAGATAGGGGTGGCTACGAGCAGTACTTC. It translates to CASSTPRDRGGYEQYF.

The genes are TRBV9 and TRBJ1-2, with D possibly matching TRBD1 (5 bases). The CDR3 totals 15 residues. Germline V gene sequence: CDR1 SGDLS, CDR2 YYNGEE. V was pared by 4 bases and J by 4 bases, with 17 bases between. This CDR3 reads CASSPAGEGVYGYTF. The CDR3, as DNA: TGTGCCAGCAGCCCCGCCGGTGAAGGGGTCTATGGCTACACCTTC.

CDR3 coding DNA: TGTGCCAGCAGCCTGACAGGCCATAGCTCCTACGAGCAGTACTTC. Amino acids: CASSLTGHSSYEQYF. This chain links TRBV11-2 with TRBJ2-7, with D perhaps TRBD1 (6 bases). The ends were cut back, 5 bases at V and 0 bases at J, with 14 bases in the middle. The CDR3 has 15 amino acids. Germline assignment: CDR1 SGHAT and CDR2 FQNNGV.

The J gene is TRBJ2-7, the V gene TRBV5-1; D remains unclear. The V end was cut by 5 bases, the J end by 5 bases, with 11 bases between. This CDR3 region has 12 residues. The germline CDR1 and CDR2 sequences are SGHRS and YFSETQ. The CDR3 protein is CASRRQVDEQYF. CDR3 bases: TGCGCCAGCAGGCGTCAGGTCGACGAGCAGTACTTC.